The clone carrying this T cell receptor (beta chain) has only one observation. In the original processing: Nucleated cell counts were estimated from reference gene primer amplification. Clones were sequenced by immunoSEQ multiplex PCR, and TCRdb holds only the in-frame ones, with some missing. V, J and clone size are those of that table, while D and trimming were read from the DNA. The profile shows about 91,000 clones, approximately 80% of them singletons. This specimen belongs to a study of blood T cell repertoires in COVID-19. This CDR3 spans 17 amino acids. Trimming at V came to 5 bases and at J to 6 bases, leaving 12 bases not matched to a gene. The germline V gene encodes CDR1 MDHEN and CDR2 SYDVKM.

The sequence derives from an elderly woman with acute or convalescent COVID-19. Sequences were obtained from peripheral blood. The chain links TRBV28 to TRBJ2-3, with 12 bases matching TRBD2. CDR3 sequence reads: CASSPSPTSGSVDTQYF. The CDR3 DNA sequence: TGTGCCAGCAGTCCCTCACCGACTAGCGGGAGTGTTGATACGCAGTATTTT.